Detailed here is one TCR beta chain. What it recognizes is unknown. The time point is: healthy volunteer bleed at 2 weeks. Unseparated into fractions, whole blood served as the source from which total RNA was extracted. The data were taken from a study of human T cells and chemical hapten exposure. Overall study results and limits: DPC sensitization produced no change in TCRs with frequency above 1 in 1000.

It was the library that attached unique molecular identifiers to individual cDNA molecules. Per the original data handling: A typical sample had 100,000 or so TCRs, with roughly 23,224 to 690,600 overall. TCRdb reprocessed the RACE reads with MiXCR, giving one entry per CDR3 protein. TCRdb's processing, not the study's, gives the V and J calls here. The sample carries 25,000 to 35,000 distinct CDR3 sequences, 6.5% to 9% recorded once. CDR3 length equals 12 residues. V lost 10 bases to trimming and J lost 4 bases, with 12 bases between them. The sequence was obtained from a human donor in good health. Some clones in this sample may be carry-over from other donors' samples. The sequencing input was whole blood. The chain employs TRBV12-3 or TRBV12-4 and TRBJ2-3; D possibly corresponds to TRBD2 (5 bases). The CDR3 bases are TGTGCCACAGAGGGAGCCGCAGATACGCAGTATTTT. As protein: CATEGAADTQYF.